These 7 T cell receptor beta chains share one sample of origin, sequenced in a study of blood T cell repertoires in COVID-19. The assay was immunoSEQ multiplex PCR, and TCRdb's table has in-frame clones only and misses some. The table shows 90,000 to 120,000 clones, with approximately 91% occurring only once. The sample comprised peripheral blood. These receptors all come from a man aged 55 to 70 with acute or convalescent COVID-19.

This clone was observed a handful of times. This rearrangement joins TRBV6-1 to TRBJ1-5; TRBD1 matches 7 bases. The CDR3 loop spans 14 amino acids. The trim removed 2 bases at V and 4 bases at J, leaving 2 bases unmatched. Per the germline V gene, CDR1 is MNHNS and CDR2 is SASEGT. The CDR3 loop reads CASSEQTGNQPQHF. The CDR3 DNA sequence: TGTGCCAGCAGTGAACAGACAGGGAATCAGCCCCAGCATTTT.

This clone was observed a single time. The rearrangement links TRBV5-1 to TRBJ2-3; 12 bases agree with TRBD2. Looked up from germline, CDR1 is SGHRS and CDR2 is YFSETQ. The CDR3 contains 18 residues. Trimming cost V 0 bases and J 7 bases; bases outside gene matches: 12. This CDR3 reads CASSLASSGRATLYTQYF. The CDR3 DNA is TGCGCCAGCAGCTTGGCGTCTAGCGGGAGGGCCACGTTGTATACGCAGTATTTT.

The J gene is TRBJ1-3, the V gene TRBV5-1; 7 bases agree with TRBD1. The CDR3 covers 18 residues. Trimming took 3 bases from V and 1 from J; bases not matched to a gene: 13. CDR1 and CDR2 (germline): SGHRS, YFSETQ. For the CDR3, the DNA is TGCGCCAGCAGCTGGGACCTACAGGGGCCCGGTTCTGGAAACACCATATATTTT. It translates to CASSWDLQGPGSGNTIYF.

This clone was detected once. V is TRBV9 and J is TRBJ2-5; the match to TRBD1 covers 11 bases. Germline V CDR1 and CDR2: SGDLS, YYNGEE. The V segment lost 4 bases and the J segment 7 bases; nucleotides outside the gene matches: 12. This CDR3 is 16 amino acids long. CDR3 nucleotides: TGTGCCAGCAGCCCAGGGACAGGGGGTGAGATGGGGACCCAGTACTTC. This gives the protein CASSPGTGGEMGTQYF.

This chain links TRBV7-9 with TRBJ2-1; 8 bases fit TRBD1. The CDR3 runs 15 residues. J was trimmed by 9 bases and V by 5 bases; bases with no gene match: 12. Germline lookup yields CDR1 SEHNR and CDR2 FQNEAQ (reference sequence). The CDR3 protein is CASSTTLQGAAEQFF. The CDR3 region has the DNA TGTGCCAGCAGCACTACACTCCAGGGGGCAGCTGAGCAGTTCTTC. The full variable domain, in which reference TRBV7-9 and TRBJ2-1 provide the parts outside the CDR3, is DTGVSQNPRHKITKRGQNVTFRCDPISEHNRLYWYRQTLGQGPEFLTYFQNEAQLEKSRLLSDRFSAERPKGSFSTLEIQRTEQGDSAMYLCASSTTLQGAAEQFFGPGTRLTVL.

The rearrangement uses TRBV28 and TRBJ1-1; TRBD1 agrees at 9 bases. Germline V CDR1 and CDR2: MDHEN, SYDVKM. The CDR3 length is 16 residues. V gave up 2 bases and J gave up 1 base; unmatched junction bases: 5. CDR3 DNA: TGTGCCAGCAGTTTAGACAGGGGGGGATCGAACACTGAAGCTTTCTTT. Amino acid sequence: CASSLDRGGSNTEAFF.

The CDR3 reads CASSLGQDNYGYTF. DNA of the CDR3: TGCGCCAGCAGCTTGGGACAGGATAACTATGGCTACACCTTC. The chain carries TRBV5-1 and TRBJ1-2; a possible D gene is TRBD1 (6 bases). The CDR3 is 14 residues long. V lost 0 bases to trimming and J lost 1 base, with 7 bases between them. Germline CDR1 reads SGHRS; CDR2 reads YFSETQ. Full variable domain (missing parts from reference TRBV5-1 and TRBJ1-2): KAGVTQTPRYLIKTRGQQVTLSCSPISGHRSVSWYQQTPGQGLQFLFEYFSETQRNKGNFPGRFSGRQFSNSRSEMNVSTLELGDSALYLCASSLGQDNYGYTFGSGTRLTVV.